This T cell receptor (beta chain) was found in a study of cytomegalovirus exposure and HLA in healthy donors. For the study at large: Some 85 million unique TCRs, all from HLA-typed donors, were included in an early release of the data. Study observations and caveats: The authors listed about 170 TCR beta chains as cytomegalovirus-associated.

CDR1 SGHAT and CDR2 FQDESV come from the germline V gene (reference sequence). V shed 3 bases and J shed 8 bases, with 13 bases lying between them. The CDR3 covers 14 residues. Of note for this clone: Its antigen is not identified.

Primers for the PCR totalled 60 Vbeta and 13 Jbeta. The repertoire was sequenced with immunoSEQ multiplex PCR; TCRdb's copy has only in-frame clones and lacks some. The top ten clones hold less than 5% of a sample with some 150,000 clones, roughly 62% of them seen once. This TCR was recovered from a man aged 55 to 70 in good health and CMV-seronegative. Input material: PBMCs. The chain combines TRBV11-1 with TRBJ1-4, with TRBD1 as a possible D gene (6 bases). CDR3 amino acids: CASSFGTKNEKLFF. CDR3 DNA: TGTGCCAGCAGCTTCGGGACAAAGAACGAAAAACTGTTTTTT.